These 13 T cell receptor beta chains were all obtained from the same sample, sequenced in a study of OX40 agonist ivuxolimab in advanced cancers. Sequenced by immunoSEQ multiplex PCR; TCRdb stores in-frame clones only, minus some. The sample carries tens of thousands of clones, around nine tenths recorded once. Source: CD4+ or CD8+ T cells sorted from blood, taken in a trial of the OX40 agonist ivuxolimab. Receptor source: an adult with an advanced solid tumor such as melanoma, head and neck, liver or kidney cancer.

The chain couples TRBV9 to TRBJ2-7; TRBD1 is a possible D gene (5 bases). The germline V gene encodes CDR1 SGDLS and CDR2 YYNGEE. The CDR3 extends over 15 amino acids. V was shortened by 4 bases and J by 5 bases, with 19 bases between the two germline ends. CDR3 coding DNA: TGTGCCAGCAGCCCCAACGGCAGGGAAATGGACGAGCAGTACTTC. Amino acid sequence: CASSPNGREMDEQYF.

The chain couples TRBV27 to TRBJ2-5; a weak D match, TRBD1 (6 bases). From germline, CDR1 is MNHEY and CDR2 SMNVEV (reference sequence). V dropped 5 bases and J dropped 0 bases, with 13 bases sitting between them. The length of the CDR3 is 15 residues. The CDR3 region has the DNA TGTGCCAGCAGTCCGGGACAATCGTACCAAGAGACCCAGTACTTC. Residues: CASSPGQSYQETQYF.

The chain combines TRBV29-1 with TRBJ2-7, with D possibly matching TRBD1 (5 bases). Per the germline V gene, CDR1 is SQVTM and CDR2 is ANQGSEA. CDR3 length: 13 amino acids. Trimming stripped 0 bases from V and 3 bases from J, with 9 bases between. CDR3 bases: TGCAGCGTTGAAGATACAGGTGGCTACGAGCAGTACTTC. Translation gives CSVEDTGGYEQYF.

This chain connects TRBV7-9 to TRBJ2-7; possibly TRBD1 for D (5 bases). V was clipped by 5 bases and J by 4 bases, with 12 bases between them. Germline loops: CDR1 SEHNR, CDR2 FQNEAQ (reference sequence). The CDR3 contains 13 residues. CDR3 DNA: TGTGCCAGCAGCAATGACAGCCCGTACGAGCAGTACTTC. As protein: CASSNDSPYEQYF.

A few counts support this clone. J is TRBJ2-7 and V is TRBV27, with 12 nucleotides matching TRBD2. Germline loops: CDR1 MNHEY, CDR2 SMNVEV (reference sequence). With V trimmed by 6 bases and J by 6 bases, 6 bases remained unmatched. This CDR3 contains 14 residues. The CDR3: CASSLLGLAGEQYF. The DNA of the CDR3 is TGTGCCAGCAGCTTACTGGGACTAGCGGGCGAGCAGTACTTC.

The genes are TRBV19 and TRBJ1-2, with D perhaps matching TRBD1 (5 bases). The germline CDR1 and CDR2 sequences are LNHDA and SQIVND (reference sequence). V gave up 3 bases and J gave up 4 bases, with 12 bases separating them. The CDR3 loop spans 14 amino acids. The CDR3 coding sequence is TGTGCCAGTAGTATGGGGCACACCTTCTATGGCTACACCTTC. Translation gives CASSMGHTFYGYTF.

This clone was found a few times. The chain carries TRBV4-1 and TRBJ1-4, with D possibly matching TRBD1 (6 bases). The ends were cut back, 3 bases at V and 7 bases at J, with 12 bases in the middle. Germline V gene data show CDR1 as MGHRA and CDR2 as YSYEKL. CDR3 length: 14 residues. This chain's CDR3 is CASSQGALSEKLFF. The DNA of the CDR3 is TGCGCCAGCAGCCAGGGGGCTTTGAGTGAAAAACTGTTTTTT.

The CDR3 sequence: CASNPGTEDNYGYTF. DNA of the CDR3: TGTGCCAGCAACCCAGGGACAGAAGATAACTATGGCTACACCTTC. The chain carries TRBV6-4 and TRBJ1-2; TRBD1 matches 7 bases. V lost 7 bases and J lost 1; bases outside the gene matches: 9. Looked up from germline, CDR1 is MRHNA and CDR2 is SNTAGT. This CDR3 is built from 15 residues.

The rearrangement uses TRBV9 and TRBJ2-2, with 8 bases fitting TRBD1. The CDR3 consists of 16 residues. Per the germline V gene, CDR1 is SGDLS and CDR2 is YYNGEE. Germline trimming cut 4 bases from V and 2 bases from J; bases unmatched to any gene: 7. CDR3 sequence: CASSPRTGSNTGELFF. CDR3 nucleotide sequence: TGTGCCAGCAGCCCGAGGACAGGGAGTAACACCGGGGAGCTGTTTTTT.

This chain links TRBV5-4 with TRBJ2-3; 12 positions match TRBD2. The CDR3 sequence is 17 residues long. The germline gives CDR1 SGHNT, CDR2 YYREEE (reference sequence). The V segment lost 4 bases and the J segment 1 base; nucleotides outside the gene matches: 7. For the CDR3, the DNA is TGTGCCAGCAGCGGTCCTAGCGGGAGGGCCCGCACAGATACGCAGTATTTT. It specifies CASSGPSGRARTDTQYF. The full variable domain, in which reference TRBV5-4 and TRBJ2-3 provide the parts outside the CDR3, is ETGVTQSPTHLIKTRGQQVTLRCSSQSGHNTVSWYQQALGQGPQFIFQYYREEENGRGNFPPRFSGLQFPNYSSELNVNALELDDSALYLCASSGPSGRARTDTQYFGPGTRLTVL.

The rearrangement links TRBV19 to TRBJ2-7; D is possibly TRBD2 (6 bases). V dropped 3 bases and J dropped 5 bases, with 20 bases sitting between them. The CDR3 is 16 amino acids. CDR1 and CDR2 from the germline V gene are LNHDA and SQIVND (reference sequence). As DNA, the CDR3 is TGTGCCAGTAGTATCGGATTCCTAGCGTCGTTGAACGAGCAGTACTTC. Protein: CASSIGFLASLNEQYF.

This clone was observed once. The gene calls are TRBV7-6 and TRBJ2-1, with 8 bases fitting TRBD2. Looked up from germline, CDR1 is SGHVS and CDR2 is FNYEAQ. The CDR3 has 17 amino acids. The J segment lost 7 bases and the V segment lost 5 bases, leaving 16 bases of the junction unmatched. CDR3 region: CASSRERESRRRNEQFF. CDR3 sequence (DNA): TGTGCCAGCAGCCGTGAGCGGGAGTCTCGTCGGCGGAATGAGCAGTTCTTC.

The chain links TRBV27 to TRBJ2-7; either TRBD1 or TRBD2 may fit D (5 bases each). V gave up 6 bases and J gave up 6 bases, with 15 bases separating them. The CDR3 contains 13 residues. Germline CDR1 MNHEY, CDR2 SMNVEV (reference sequence). The CDR3 DNA reads TGTGCCAGCAGACCCGGGACCCAGGTCGAGCAGTACTTC. Its translation is CASRPGTQVEQYF.